This record concerns one TCR beta chain sequence. The clone's antigen remains unknown. The sample holds no much larger clone one base away, and base qualities are not on file. TCRbeta CDR3 regions were amplified from genomic DNA by means of the immunoSEQ Assay, a bias-controlled multiplex PCR. Concerning the study's data processing: Within the assay, amplification of reference gene primers was used to estimate how many nucleated cells each sample contained. To quantify the absolute abundance of each unique TCRbeta CDR3 rearrangement, sequence reads were collapsed and filtered. For each sample, productive Simpson clonality was calculated by taking the square root of Simpson's diversity index across productive rearrangements. This immuneACCESS table, as held by TCRdb, lists in-frame sequences with V and J called but not all clones. Of the missing ones, under half trace to an unresolved V gene in checked studies; the others have no known cause. V and J calls and clone size are given by that table; D and trimming were obtained from the DNA. This sample has 490,000 or so clones in its table, and approximately 91% of those were observed once. Around 8% of the sample is held by the ten biggest clonotypes.

Enrolling through a virtual design, the prospective study's participants ranged in age from roughly 18 to 95 years and lived across about two dozen United States geographic areas. In the prospective study, participants were assigned to cohorts based on the clinical history participants reported in a screening survey and a study questionnaire. For ImmuneRACE Cohort 3, a participant was defined as recovered based on two consecutive negative NP/OP PCR tests, clearance by a healthcare professional, or resolution of symptoms. In the prospective study, whole blood, serum and a nasopharyngeal or oropharyngeal swab were collected from each participant by mobile phlebotomists. Over a roughly 2-month period, participants in the prospective study had the option of providing additional blood draws and questionnaires. Prospective study blood samples were shipped either frozen or at room temperature before DNA extraction.

The data were obtained in a study of blood T cell repertoires in COVID-19 (dated by TCRdb to the early 2020s). Turning to the overall study: Samples covering the acute and convalescent phases of COVID-19 were provided by collaborators in the United States, Italy and Spain. The material from the prospective study consisted of cDNA or gDNA derived from T cells, B-cell-depleted T cells, or PBMCs. Subjects who had been exposed to COVID-19, were actively infected with it, or had recovered from it provided the deeply sampled blood TCRbeta repertoires that made up the dataset. The repertoires were made available in a free public database intended to serve as a resource for research on the immune response to SARS-CoV-2. Samples came from the ongoing ImmuneRACE study (first 160 participants) plus 1,254 subjects from 6 global collaborators. The sample metadata nearly always contained a de-identified subject ID, COVID-19 status, age in years and sex. Where HLA class I and class II types were available, the types were taken from metadata supplied by the sample provider, not from assay-based typing.

Trimming leaves V shorter by 10 bases and J shorter by 5 bases, with the junction holding 11 bases beyond the gene matches. The cysteine opens and the phenylalanine closes a CDR3 of 14 amino acids. Only the CDR3 DNA is retained, 42 bases long and in frame from the first base. Taken from the germline V gene (reference sequence), the CDR1 and CDR2 loops are LNHDA and SQIVND. Overall results and qualifications from the work: How much clinical and demographic metadata was included differed by source and by participant, and the metadata was provided uncurated.

The sequence derives from a woman aged 60 to 75 who had recovered from COVID-19. The specimen sequenced was PBMCs or T cells enriched from blood (not recorded which). This receptor chain uses TRBV19 and TRBJ1-1; TRBD1 lines up with 9 middle nucleotides. This receptor has the CDR3 CATRETGGYTEAFF. The nucleotides read TGTGCCACTCGAGAGACAGGGGGTTATACTGAAGCTTTCTTT.